What follows is one T cell receptor (beta chain) and its context. Antigen unknown. The CDR3 covers 13 residues. The germline CDR1 and CDR2 sequences are SGHDT and YYEEEE. Trimming took off 4 bases at V and 5 bases at J, with 12 bases between the two ends. This sample is drawn from a study of Ad26.COV2.S vaccination and SARS-CoV-2 variants. Study observations and caveats: TCR breadth and depth analyses may have underestimated total T cell responses. Measurement of non-spike TCR breadth gave similar results in vaccine and placebo recipients.

Some clones are missing from TCRdb's copy, which holds only in-frame ones; the method was immunoSEQ multiplex PCR. Among hundreds of thousands of clones listed, 70% to 90% were seen once. The treatment denotes: around 19 received Ad26.COV2.S at low or high dose, single or two shots; roughly 5 received placebo; per-sample allocation not given. Sampling occurred on day 63 after the first vaccine or placebo injection. The clonotype was recovered from a person aged 18-65 years who received the Ad26.COV2.S COVID-19 vaccine or a placebo. V is TRBV5-6 and J is TRBJ1-2; D is perhaps TRBD1 (5 bases). Sequenced material: peripheral blood, taken in a trial of Ad26.COV2.S vaccine versus placebo. The CDR3 coding sequence is TGTGCCAGCAGCAGGGAGCCAGGGTATGGCTACACCTTC. It yields the protein CASSREPGYGYTF. Using reference TRBV5-6 and TRBJ1-2 for the parts outside the CDR3, the full variable domain is DAGVTQSPTHLIKTRGQQVTLRCSPKSGHDTVSWYQQALGQGPQFIFQYYEEEERQRGNFPDRFSGHQFPNYSSELNVNALLLGDSALYLCASSREPGYGYTFGSGTRLTVV.